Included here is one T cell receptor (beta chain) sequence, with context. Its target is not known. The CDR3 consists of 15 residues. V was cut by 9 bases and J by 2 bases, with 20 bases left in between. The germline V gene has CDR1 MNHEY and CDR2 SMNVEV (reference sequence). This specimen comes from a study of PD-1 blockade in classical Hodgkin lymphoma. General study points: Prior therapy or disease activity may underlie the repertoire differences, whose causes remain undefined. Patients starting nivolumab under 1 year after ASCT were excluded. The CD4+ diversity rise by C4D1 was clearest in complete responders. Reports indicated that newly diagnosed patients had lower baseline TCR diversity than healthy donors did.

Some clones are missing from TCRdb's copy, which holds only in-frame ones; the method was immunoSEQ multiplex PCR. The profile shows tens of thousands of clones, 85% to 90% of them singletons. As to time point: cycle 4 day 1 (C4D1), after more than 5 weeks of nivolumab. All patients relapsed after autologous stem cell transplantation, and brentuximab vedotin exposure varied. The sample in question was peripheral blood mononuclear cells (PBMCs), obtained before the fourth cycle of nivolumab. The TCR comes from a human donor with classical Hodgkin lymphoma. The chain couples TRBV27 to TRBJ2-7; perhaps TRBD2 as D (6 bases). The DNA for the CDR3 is TGTGCCAGTATCAACGTGGGGGGAGCACCCTACGAGCAGTACTTC. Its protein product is CASINVGGAPYEQYF.